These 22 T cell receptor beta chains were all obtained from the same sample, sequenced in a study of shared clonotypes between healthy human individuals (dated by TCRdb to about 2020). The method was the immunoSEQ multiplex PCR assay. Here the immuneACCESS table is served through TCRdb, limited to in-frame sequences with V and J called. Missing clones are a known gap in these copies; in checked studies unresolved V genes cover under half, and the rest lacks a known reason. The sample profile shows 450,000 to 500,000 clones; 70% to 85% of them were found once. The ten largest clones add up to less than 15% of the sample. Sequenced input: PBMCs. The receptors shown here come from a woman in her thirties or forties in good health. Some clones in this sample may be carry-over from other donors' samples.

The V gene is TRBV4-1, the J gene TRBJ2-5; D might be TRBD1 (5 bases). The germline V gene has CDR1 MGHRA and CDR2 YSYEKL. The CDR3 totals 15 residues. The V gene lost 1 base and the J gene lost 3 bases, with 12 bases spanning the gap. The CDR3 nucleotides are TGCGCCAGCAGCCAAGGTGACAGAGAGAAAGAGACCCAGTACTTC. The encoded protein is CASSQGDREKETQYF.

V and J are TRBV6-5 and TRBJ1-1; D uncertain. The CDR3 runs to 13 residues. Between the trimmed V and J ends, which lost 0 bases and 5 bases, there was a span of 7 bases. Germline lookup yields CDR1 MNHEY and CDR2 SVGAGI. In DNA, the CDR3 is TGTGCCAGCAGTTACTCGAGACTGACTGAAGCTTTCTTT. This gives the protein CASSYSRLTEAFF.

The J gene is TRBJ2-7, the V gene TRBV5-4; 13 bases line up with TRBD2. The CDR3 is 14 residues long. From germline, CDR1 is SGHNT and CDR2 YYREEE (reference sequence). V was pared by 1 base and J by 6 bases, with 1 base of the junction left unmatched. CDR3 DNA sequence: TGTGCCAGCAGCTTGTGGACTAGCGGGAGCGAGCAGTACTTC. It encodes CASSLWTSGSEQYF. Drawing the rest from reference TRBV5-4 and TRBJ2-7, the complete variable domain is ETGVTQSPTHLIKTRGQQVTLRCSSQSGHNTVSWYQQALGQGPQFIFQYYREEENGRGNFPPRFSGLQFPNYSSELNVNALELDDSALYLCASSLWTSGSEQYFGPGTRLTVT.

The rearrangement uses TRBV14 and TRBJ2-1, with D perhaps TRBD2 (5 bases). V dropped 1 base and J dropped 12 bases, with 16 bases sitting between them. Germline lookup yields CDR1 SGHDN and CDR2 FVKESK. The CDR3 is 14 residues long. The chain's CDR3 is CASSQAPGPRGQFF. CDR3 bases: TGTGCCAGCAGCCAAGCTCCTGGGCCACGGGGGCAGTTCTTC.

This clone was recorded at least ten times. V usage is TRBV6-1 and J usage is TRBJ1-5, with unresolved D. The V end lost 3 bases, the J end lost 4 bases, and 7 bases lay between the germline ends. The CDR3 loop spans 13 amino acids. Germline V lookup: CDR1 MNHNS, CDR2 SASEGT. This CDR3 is CASSDWENQPQHF. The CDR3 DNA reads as TGTGCCAGCAGTGACTGGGAGAATCAGCCCCAGCATTTT.

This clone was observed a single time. The CDR3 spells CASSRGLYNEQFF. The DNA of the CDR3 is TGTGCCAGCAGTAGGGGACTTTACAATGAGCAGTTCTTC. V is TRBV28 and J is TRBJ2-1; maybe TRBD2 (6 bases). Trimming removed 5 bases at V and 4 bases at J, with 9 bases between. The CDR3 spans 13 residues. CDR1 is MDHEN and CDR2 is SYDVKM in the germline V gene.

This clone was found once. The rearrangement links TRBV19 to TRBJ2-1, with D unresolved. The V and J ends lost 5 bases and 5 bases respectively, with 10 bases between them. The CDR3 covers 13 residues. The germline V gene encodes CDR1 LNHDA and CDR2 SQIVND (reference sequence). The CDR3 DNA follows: TGTGCCAGTAGTTCCCCCTCAAACAATGAGCAGTTCTTC. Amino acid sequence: CASSSPSNNEQFF. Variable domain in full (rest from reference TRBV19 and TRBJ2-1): DGGITQSPKYLFRKEGQNVTLSCEQNLNHDAMYWYRQDPGQGLRLIYYSQIVNDFQKGDIAEGYSVSREKKESFPLTVTSAQKNPTAFYLCASSSPSNNEQFFGPGTRLTVL.

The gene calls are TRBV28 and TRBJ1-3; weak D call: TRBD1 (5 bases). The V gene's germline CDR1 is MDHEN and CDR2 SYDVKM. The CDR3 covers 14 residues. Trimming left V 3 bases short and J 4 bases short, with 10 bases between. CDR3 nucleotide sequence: TGTGCCAGCAGTTTTCTGGGGACCGGAAACACCATATATTTT. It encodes CASSFLGTGNTIYF.

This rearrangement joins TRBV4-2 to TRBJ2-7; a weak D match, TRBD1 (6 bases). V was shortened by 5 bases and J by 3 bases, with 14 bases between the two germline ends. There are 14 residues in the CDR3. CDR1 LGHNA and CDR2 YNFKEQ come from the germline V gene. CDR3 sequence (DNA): TGTGCCAGCAGCAAACGGACAGCCGGCTACGAGCAGTACTTC. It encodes CASSKRTAGYEQYF.

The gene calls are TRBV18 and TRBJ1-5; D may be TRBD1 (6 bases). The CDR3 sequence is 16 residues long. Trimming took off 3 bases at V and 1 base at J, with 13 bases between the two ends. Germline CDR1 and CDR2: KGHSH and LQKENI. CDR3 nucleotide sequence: TGTGCCAGCTCACCGAAAGACAGGTCCAGCAATCAGCCCCAGCATTTT. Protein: CASSPKDRSSNQPQHF.

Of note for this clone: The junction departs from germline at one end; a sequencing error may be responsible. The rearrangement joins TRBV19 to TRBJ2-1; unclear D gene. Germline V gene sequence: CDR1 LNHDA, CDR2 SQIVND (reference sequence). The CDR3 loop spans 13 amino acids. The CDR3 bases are TGTGCCAGTAGTATAGGGACGGCGGTCGCTAGTGTCTTC. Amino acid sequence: CASSIGTAVASVF.

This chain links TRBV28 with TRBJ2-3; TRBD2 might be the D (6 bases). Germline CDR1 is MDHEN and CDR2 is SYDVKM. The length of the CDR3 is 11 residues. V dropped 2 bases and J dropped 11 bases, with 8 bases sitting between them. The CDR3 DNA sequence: TGTGCCAGCAGTTTAAGGGACTTGCAGTATTTT. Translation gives CASSLRDLQYF.

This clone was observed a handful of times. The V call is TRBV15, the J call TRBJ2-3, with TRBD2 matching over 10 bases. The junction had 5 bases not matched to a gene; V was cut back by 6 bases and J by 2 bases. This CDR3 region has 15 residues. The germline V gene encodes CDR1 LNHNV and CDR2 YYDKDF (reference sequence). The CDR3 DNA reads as TGTGCCACCAGGCTACTAGCGGGGCCCACAGATACGCAGTATTTT. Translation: CATRLLAGPTDTQYF.

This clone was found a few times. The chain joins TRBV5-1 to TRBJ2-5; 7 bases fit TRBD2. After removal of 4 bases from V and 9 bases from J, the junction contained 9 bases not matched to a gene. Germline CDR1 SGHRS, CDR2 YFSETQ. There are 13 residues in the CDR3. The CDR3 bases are TGCGCCAGCAGCCCCGGTGGGGGGGGACCCCAGTACTTC. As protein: CASSPGGGGPQYF.

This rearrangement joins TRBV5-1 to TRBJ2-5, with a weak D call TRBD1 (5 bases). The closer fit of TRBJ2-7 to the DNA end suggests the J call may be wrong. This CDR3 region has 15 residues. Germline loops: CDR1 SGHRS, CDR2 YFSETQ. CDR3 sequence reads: CASSPGVGAMYEQYF. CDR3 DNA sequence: TGCGCCAGCAGCCCGGGTGTTGGGGCCATGTACGAGCAGTACTTC.

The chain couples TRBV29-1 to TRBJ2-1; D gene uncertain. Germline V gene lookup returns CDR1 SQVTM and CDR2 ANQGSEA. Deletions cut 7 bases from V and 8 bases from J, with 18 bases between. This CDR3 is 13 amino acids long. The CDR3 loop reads CSGHLPSLHEQFF. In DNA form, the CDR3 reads TGCAGCGGCCACCTCCCTTCTCTTCATGAGCAGTTCTTC.

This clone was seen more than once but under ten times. This chain's CDR3 is CASSLQGSEKLFF. The CDR3 nucleotides read TGTGCCAGCAGCCTACAGGGAAGTGAAAAACTGTTTTTT. The chain has TRBV2 and TRBJ1-4, with a weak D call TRBD1 (6 bases). Germline lookup yields CDR1 SNHLY and CDR2 FYNNEI. Trimming left V 6 bases short and J 7 bases short, with 12 bases between. CDR3 size: 13 residues.

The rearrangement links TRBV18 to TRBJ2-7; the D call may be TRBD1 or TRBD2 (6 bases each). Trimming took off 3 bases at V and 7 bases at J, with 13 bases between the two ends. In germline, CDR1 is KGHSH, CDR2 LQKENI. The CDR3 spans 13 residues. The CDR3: CASSPTRGGEQYF. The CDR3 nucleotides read TGTGCCAGCTCACCGACCAGGGGAGGAGAGCAGTACTTC.

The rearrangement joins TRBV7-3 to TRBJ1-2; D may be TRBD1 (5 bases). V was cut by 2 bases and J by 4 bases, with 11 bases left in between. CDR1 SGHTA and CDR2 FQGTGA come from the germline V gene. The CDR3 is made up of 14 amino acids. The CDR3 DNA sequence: TGTGCCAGCAGCTTAGGGACCTCTTTCTATGGCTACACCTTC. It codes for CASSLGTSFYGYTF. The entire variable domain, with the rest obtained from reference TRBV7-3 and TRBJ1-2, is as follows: GAGVSQTPSNKVTEKGKYVELRCDPISGHTALYWYRQSLGQGPEFLIYFQGTGAADDSGLPNDRFFAVRPEGSVSTLKIQRTERGDSAVYLCASSLGTSFYGYTFGSGTRLTVV.

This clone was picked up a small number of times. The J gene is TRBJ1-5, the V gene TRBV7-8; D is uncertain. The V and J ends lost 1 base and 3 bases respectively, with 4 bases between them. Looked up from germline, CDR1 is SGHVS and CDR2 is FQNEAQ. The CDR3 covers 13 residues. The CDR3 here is CASSLGLNQPQHF. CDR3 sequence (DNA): TGTGCCAGCAGCTTAGGCCTCAATCAGCCCCAGCATTTT.

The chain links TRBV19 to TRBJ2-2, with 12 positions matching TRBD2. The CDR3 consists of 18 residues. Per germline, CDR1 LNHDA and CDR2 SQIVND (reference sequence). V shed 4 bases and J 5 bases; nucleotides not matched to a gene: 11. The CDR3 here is CASSNRPTSGSLTGELFF. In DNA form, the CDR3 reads TGTGCCAGTAGTAATCGCCCGACTAGCGGGAGTTTAACCGGGGAGCTGTTTTTT. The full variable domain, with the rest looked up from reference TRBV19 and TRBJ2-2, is DGGITQSPKYLFRKEGQNVTLSCEQNLNHDAMYWYRQDPGQGLRLIYYSQIVNDFQKGDIAEGYSVSREKKESFPLTVTSAQKNPTAFYLCASSNRPTSGSLTGELFFGEGSRLTVL.

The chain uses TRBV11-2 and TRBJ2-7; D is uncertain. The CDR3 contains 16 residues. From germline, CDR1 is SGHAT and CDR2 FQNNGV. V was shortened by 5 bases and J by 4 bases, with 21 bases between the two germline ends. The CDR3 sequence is CASSGSFQGKTYEQYF. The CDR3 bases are TGTGCCAGCAGCGGGTCTTTTCAAGGAAAGACTTACGAGCAGTACTTC.